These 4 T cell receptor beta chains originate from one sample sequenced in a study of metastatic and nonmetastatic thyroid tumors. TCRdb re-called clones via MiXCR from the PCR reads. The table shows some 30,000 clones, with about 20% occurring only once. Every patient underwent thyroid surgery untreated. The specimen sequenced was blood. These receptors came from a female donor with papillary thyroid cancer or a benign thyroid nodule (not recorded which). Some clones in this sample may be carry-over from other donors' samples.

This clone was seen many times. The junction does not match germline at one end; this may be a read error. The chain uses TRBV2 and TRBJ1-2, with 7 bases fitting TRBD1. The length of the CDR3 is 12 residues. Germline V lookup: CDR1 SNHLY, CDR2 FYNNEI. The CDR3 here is CAGRQGVYGYTF. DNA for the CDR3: TGTGCCGGCAGACAGGGTGTCTATGGCTACACCTTC.

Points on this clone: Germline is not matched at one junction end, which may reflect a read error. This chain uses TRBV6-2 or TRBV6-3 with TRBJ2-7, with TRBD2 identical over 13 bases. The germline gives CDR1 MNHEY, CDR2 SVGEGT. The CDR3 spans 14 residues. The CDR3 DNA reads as TGTGCCAGCATGGGACTAGCGGGAACGGAGGATCAGAACTTC. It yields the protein CASMGLAGTEDQNF.

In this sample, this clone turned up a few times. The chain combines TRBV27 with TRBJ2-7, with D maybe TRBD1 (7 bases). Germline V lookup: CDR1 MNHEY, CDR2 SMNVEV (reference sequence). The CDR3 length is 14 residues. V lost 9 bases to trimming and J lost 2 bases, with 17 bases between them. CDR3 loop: CASGRDSATYEQYF. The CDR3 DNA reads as TGTGCCAGTGGGCGGGACAGTGCTACCTACGAGCAGTACTTC.

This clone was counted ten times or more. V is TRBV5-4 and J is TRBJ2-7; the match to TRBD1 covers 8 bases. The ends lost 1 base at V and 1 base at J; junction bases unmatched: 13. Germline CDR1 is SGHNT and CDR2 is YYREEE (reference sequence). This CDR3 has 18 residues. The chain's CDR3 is CASSLNPYRDRFSYEQYF. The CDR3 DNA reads TGTGCCAGCAGCTTGAATCCATACCGGGACAGGTTTTCCTACGAGCAGTACTTC.